The T cell receptor (beta chain) described here comes from a study of regulatory T cells in long-lasting Graves disease. This clonotype was seen at least ten times. Time point meaning: newly diagnosed GD, antithyroid drugs for less than 3 months. Preparation of the TCR library used RNA extracted from PBMCs. Relying on iRepertoire HTBI primers and Arm-PCR of CDR3 regions, the team built TCR beta libraries. Per the original data handling: Segment identification across samples yielded 62 TRBV and some 13 TRBJ segments. One entry per CDR3 protein results from TCRdb running MiXCR on the multiplex PCR reads. In this record, the V and J calls reflect TCRdb's handling and not the investigators' own analysis. The sample shows 350,000 to 450,000 distinct CDR3 sequences, 15% of them seen only once. This sample was shared with a second study, whose subject was T cells in Graves' hyperthyroidism and ophthalmopathy. That paper notes: Model-based prediction identified ophthalmopathy a median about 6 months prior to its onset.

Sequencing used peripheral blood mononuclear cells (PBMCs), obtained at new diagnosis, from a patient treated with antithyroid drugs. The TCR originated in a woman between 35 and 50 years old with Graves disease.

The CDR3: CASSLAGGFDRDTQYF. In nucleotides, the CDR3 is TGTGCCAGCAGCTTGGCGGGAGGGTTCGATCGAGATACGCAGTATTTT. The chain uses TRBV7-9 and TRBJ2-3, with 9 bases that match TRBD2. Germline V lookup: CDR1 SEHNR, CDR2 FQNEAQ (reference sequence). There are 16 residues in the CDR3. Trimming at V came to 3 bases and at J to 5 bases, leaving 9 bases not matched to a gene.